The entry below describes one TCR beta chain. The data derive from a study of blood T cell repertoires in COVID-19. Authors' processing steps: Estimates of nucleated cell counts were drawn from the amplification of reference gene primers. The table came from immunoSEQ multiplex PCR; TCRdb's copy has only in-frame clones and leaves some out. V and J calls and clone size follow that table, whereas D and trimming were derived from the DNA. The sample yields 150,000 to 160,000 clones, approximately 90% seen once. The CDR3 covers 15 residues. Germline loops: CDR1 KGHDR, CDR2 SFDVKD. Deletions cut 3 bases from V and 5 bases from J, with 13 bases between.

The gene calls are TRBV24-1 and TRBJ1-5, with a tentative D call TRBD1 (6 bases). This clonotype was obtained from a woman between 40 and 55 years old with acute or convalescent COVID-19. Sequenced: peripheral blood. CDR3 sequence: CATSDQDRPDQPQHF. As DNA, the CDR3 is TGTGCCACCAGTGATCAGGACAGACCAGATCAGCCCCAGCATTTT.